The entry below gives a single T cell receptor (beta chain) sequence along with its context. This clone was counted a single time. Its recognized antigen is unknown. Per-base qualities were not stored, and no clone one base away is much larger. These data originate in a study of Ad26.COV2.S vaccination and SARS-CoV-2 variants (dated by TCRdb to 2020 to 2023). About the investigation overall: Donors in the vaccine arm were drawn from COV1001, a multicentre, randomized, double-blind, placebo-controlled phase I-IIa trial testing Ad26.COV2.S in healthy adults. The TCR-sequenced set comprised approximately 32 samples: approximately 20 Ad26.COV2.S vaccine recipients, 5 placebo recipients and 8 SARS-CoV-2 convalescent individuals. Blinding of investigators to trial group allocation was maintained during experiments and outcome assessment. Ad26.COV2.S was administered intramuscularly at 5 x 10^10 or 1 x 10^11 viral particles, either as a single shot or as two shots given 56 days apart. Trial participants were randomized into five groups of five, in which low-dose or high-dose Ad26.COV2.S was given once or twice, or placebo was given on both occasions. TCRbeta repertoire sequencing served as the tool for gauging how specific and how broad the SARS-CoV-2-reactive T cell receptors were following Ad26.COV2.S vaccination. Results the study describes overall, beyond this receptor: After vaccination, substantial breadth of spike-specific CD8+ and CD4+ T cell responses was reported. The authors noted that total T cell responses may have been underestimated by the TCR breadth and depth analyses. Compared with placebo recipients, Ad26.COV2.S recipients showed higher spike-specific TCR breadth (P = 0.0014). Comparable non-spike TCR breadth was observed between vaccine and placebo recipients, consistent with only spike being contained in the vaccine. The study was not powered for comparison of responses between vaccine doses or regimens.

CDR1 and CDR2 (LGHNT, FRNRAP) derive from the germline V gene. The trim is 8 bases for V and 4 bases for J, with a gap of 12 bases between the germline ends. Including the terminal cysteine and phenylalanine, the CDR3 comprises 14 residues. The kept DNA is CDR3 alone, 42 bases in frame from the first base. The meaning of the sample's treatment or condition label: some 20 received Ad26.COV2.S at low or high dose, single or two shots; about 5 received placebo; per-sample allocation not given. For vaccine and placebo recipients, the sequenced repertoires came from samples collected on day 63 after the first injection. Between 29 July and 7 August 2020, Cohort 1b enrolled some 25 adults aged 18-55 years at one site in Boston, USA. Ad26.COV2.S was a replication-incompetent adenovirus type 26 vector that expressed a prefusion-stabilized SARS-CoV-2 spike protein derived from the original Wuhan strain. The immunoSEQ Assay was the method used to sequence TCRbeta CDR3 regions. After extraction, genomic DNA underwent amplification by bias-controlled multiplex PCR, followed by high-throughput sequencing. The authors processed their data as follows. Collapsing and filtering of sequences were performed to quantify the absolute abundance of each unique TCRbeta CDR3 region. T cell fraction was estimated by normalization of TCRbeta template counts to usable DNA, with usable DNA being measured through amplification of reference genes present in all nucleated cells. Repertoire TCRs were annotated as SARS-CoV-2-specific by exact matching of V gene, CDR3 amino acid sequence and J gene to a known reactive TCR set. The reference SARS-CoV-2 TCR set was obtained from MIRA and was filtered for enrichment in COVID-19-positive ImmuneCODE repertoires, whereby public or cross-reactive TCRs were removed. Drawing on the MIRA antigens, annotated TCRs were analysed further at the level of specific ORF or position within ORF. Depth was the summed frequency of annotated unique rearrangements, while breadth was defined as annotated unique rearrangements over total unique productive rearrangements. Two-sided Wilcoxon rank-sum tests were applied when comparing TCR breadth between groups. This is the immuneACCESS table as TCRdb keeps it, with only in-frame sequences that have V and J called. A part of the clones is gone; compared with another copy, unresolved V genes explain less than half, and the rest is unexplained. D and trimming come from the DNA, and the V and J calls and clone size come from that table. Across this sample there are some 320,000 clones, with approximately 86% seen only once. The ten largest clones represent approximately 1.9% of the sample.

The V gene is TRBV12-5 and the J gene is TRBJ1-6; the D gene identity is not certain. This clonotype was obtained from a person aged 18-60 years who received the Ad26.COV2.S COVID-19 vaccine or a placebo. This sample comprised peripheral blood, obtained in a trial of Ad26.COV2.S vaccine versus placebo. In nucleotide form, the sequence is TGTGCTAGTAATGGGCAATCTTATAATTCACCCCTCCACTTT. Protein translation: CASNGQSYNSPLHF.